The entry that follows covers one T cell receptor beta chain sequence. MiXCR, applied by TCRdb to the 5' RACE reads, yields one record per CDR3 protein. The data hold 14,000 to 15,000 distinct CDR3 sequences, with more than 10% observed a single time. The time point here: sample taken at primary tumor resection. Tumor, nontumor lung or frozen PBMC supplied whole RNA that was sequenced unsorted. The entry originates in a study of spatial heterogeneity in lung cancer. The CDR3 has 16 residues. Losses at the gene ends were 3 bases for V and 4 bases for J; bases not matched to a gene: 11. The germline V gene encodes CDR1 SQVTM and CDR2 ANQGSEA.

This TCR was recovered from a female donor with early-stage non-small cell lung cancer. The J gene is TRBJ2-7, the V gene TRBV29-1, with 11 bases fitting TRBD2. The sequencing used PBMCs, collected at surgery. The CDR3: CSVDLAGGLPPYEQYF. As DNA, the CDR3 is TGCAGCGTTGATTTAGCGGGGGGGCTCCCCCCGTACGAGCAGTACTTC.